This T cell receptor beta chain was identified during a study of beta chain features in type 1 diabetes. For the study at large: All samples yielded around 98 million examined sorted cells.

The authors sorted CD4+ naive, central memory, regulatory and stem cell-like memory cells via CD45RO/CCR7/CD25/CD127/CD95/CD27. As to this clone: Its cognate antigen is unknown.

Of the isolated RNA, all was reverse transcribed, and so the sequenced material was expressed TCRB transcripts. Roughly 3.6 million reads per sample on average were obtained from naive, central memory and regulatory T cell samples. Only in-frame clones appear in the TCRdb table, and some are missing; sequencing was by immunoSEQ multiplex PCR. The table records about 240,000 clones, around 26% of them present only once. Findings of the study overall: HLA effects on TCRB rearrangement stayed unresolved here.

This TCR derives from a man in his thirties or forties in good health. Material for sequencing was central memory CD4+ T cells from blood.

The CDR3: CASSFTGATDTQYF. As DNA, the CDR3 is TGTGCCAGCAGTTTTACAGGAGCCACAGATACGCAGTATTTT. The rearrangement joins TRBV27 to TRBJ2-3, with a possible D match to TRBD1 (5 bases). There are 14 residues in the CDR3. Germline CDR1 MNHEY, CDR2 SMNVEV (reference sequence). The ends were cut back, 3 bases at V and 2 bases at J, with 9 bases in the middle.